This TCR beta chain was captured by sequencing in a study of early T cells in non-severe SARS-CoV-2 infection. The overall study: RNA in bulk from unsorted whole blood was sequenced, and chains were unpaired.

The CDR3 has 14 residues. V shed 4 bases and J 2 bases; nucleotides not matched to a gene: 5. Germline CDR1 is SGHDN and CDR2 is FVKESK. Study results and caveats: A preference for anti-spike CD8 responses marked VDJdb matching, which missed private and CD4 specificities.

Individual cDNA molecules each received unique molecular identifiers attached to them. TCRdb called the 5' RACE reads again in MiXCR, with one record for every CDR3 protein. The sample holds 90,000 to 100,000 distinct CDR3 sequences, roughly an eighth seen once. Comments on this clonotype: Its antigen is as yet unknown.

The sequence was obtained from an adult who was a healthcare worker with PCR-confirmed SARS-CoV-2 infection or an uninfected control (not recorded which). V gene TRBV14 combines with J gene TRBJ2-7; 7 nucleotides agree with TRBD1. The sample taken for sequencing was whole blood. This CDR3 is CASSRRQGTYEQYF. The CDR3 DNA reads TGTGCCAGCAGCCGCCGACAGGGTACCTACGAGCAGTACTTC.